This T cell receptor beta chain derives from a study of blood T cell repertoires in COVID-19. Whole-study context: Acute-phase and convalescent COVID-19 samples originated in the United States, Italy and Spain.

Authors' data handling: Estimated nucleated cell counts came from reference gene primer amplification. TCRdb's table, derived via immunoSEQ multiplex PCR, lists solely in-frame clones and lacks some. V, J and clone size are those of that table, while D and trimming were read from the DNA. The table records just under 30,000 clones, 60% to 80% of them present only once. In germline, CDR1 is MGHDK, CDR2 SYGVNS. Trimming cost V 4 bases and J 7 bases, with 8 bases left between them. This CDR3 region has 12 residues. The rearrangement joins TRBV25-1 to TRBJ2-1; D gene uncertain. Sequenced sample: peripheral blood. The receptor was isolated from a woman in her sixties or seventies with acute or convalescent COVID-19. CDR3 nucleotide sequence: TGTGCCAGCAGTGGGAGATCTAATGAGCAGTTCTTC. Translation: CASSGRSNEQFF.